The 3 T cell receptor beta chains presented below share a single source sample, sequenced in a study of CD8 T cells in ankylosing spondylitis. TCRdb passed the 5' RACE reads through MiXCR, listing each CDR3 protein once. There are under 55,000 distinct CDR3 sequences in the sample; roughly 7.4% occur only once, and about 8.1% lies in the top ten. Sequenced input: blood, either unsorted or a sorted T cell fraction (not recorded which). The receptors stem from a female donor with ankylosing spondylitis or in good health (not recorded which).

This clonotype was seen at least ten times. The J gene is TRBJ2-7, the V gene TRBV25-1; TRBD1 matches 8 bases. The CDR3 sequence is 13 residues long. Trimming took 5 bases from V and 4 from J; bases not matched to a gene: 4. Per germline, CDR1 MGHDK and CDR2 SYGVNS. As DNA, the CDR3 is TGTGCCAGCAGTCGGACAGGGCAGTACGAGCAGTACTTC. This translates into CASSRTGQYEQYF.

This clonotype came up many times. V usage is TRBV12-3 or TRBV12-4 and J usage is TRBJ1-1, with TRBD1 matching 7 bases. With 4 bases clipped from V and 8 bases from J, the junction kept 10 bases outside the gene matches. The CDR3 has 14 residues. CDR3 sequence reads: CASSSRARDREAFF. In DNA form, the CDR3 reads TGTGCCAGCAGTTCTAGGGCCCGGGACAGAGAAGCTTTCTTT.

This clonotype was recorded many times. The chain has TRBV20-1 and TRBJ2-3; D possibly matches TRBD1 or TRBD2 (6 bases each). Germline CDR1 and CDR2: DFQATT and SNEGSKA (reference sequence). This CDR3 comprises 15 residues. The V end was cut by 3 bases, the J end by 1 base, with 14 bases between. The CDR3 reads CSASDRGRGTDTQYF. CDR3 sequence (DNA): TGCAGTGCTAGCGACCGGGGGCGTGGCACAGATACGCAGTATTTT.